Listed below are T cell receptor beta chains from one sample, sequenced in a study of beta chain features in type 1 diabetes. Profiling relied on immunoSEQ multiplex PCR, and the TCRdb table lists in-frame clones only, not all of them. In the table there are over 600,000 clones, around 12% of which are singletons. Sequenced sample: naive CD4+ T cells from blood. Receptor source: a young man with type 1 diabetes. Both conserved end residues are trimmed from each CDR3. Each record gives: V gene, J gene, CDR3 protein.

>TRBV7-3|TRBJ2-1
ASSLSRGSEQF
>TRBV30|TRBJ2-5
AWSVDWGTSLETQY
>TRBV4-3|TRBJ2-7
ASSHERRASGGVQY
>TRBV7-9|TRBJ1-6
ASSLGVDNSPLH
>TRBV30|TRBJ2-4
AWSVGQPLAKNIQY
>TRBV4-3|TRBJ1-2
ASSQDHRVGGYT
>TRBV7-9|TRBJ1-4
ASSSRDRVEKLF
>TRBV10-3|TRBJ2-7
AISEPGQGLGEQY
>TRBV2|TRBJ2-5
ASKDSGKETQY
>TRBV10-3|TRBJ2-1
AIRNRIAGDNEQF
>TRBV4-1|TRBJ1-1
ASSQDLWPRMNTEAF
>TRBV9|TRBJ2-1
ASSVKGDFSYNEQF
>TRBV11-1|TRBJ2-7
ASSLALTVGSYEQY
>TRBV29-1|TRBJ1-1
SVADGGNTEAF
>TRBV4-2|TRBJ2-1
ASSQARGNEQF
>TRBV9|TRBJ2-2
ASSDDRDTGELF
>TRBV19|TRBJ2-2
ASSKGQGVDGELF
>TRBV15|TRBJ1-5
ATSRVGSDSNQPQH
>TRBV5-1|TRBJ2-7
ASSATGGYYEQY
>TRBV7-9|TRBJ2-2
ASSRRDSNTGELF
>TRBV11-2|TRBJ2-5
ASSLRQGWEETQY
>TRBV29-1|TRBJ2-3
SVGGQGADTQY
>TRBV9|TRBJ2-3
ASSASGTSGGATDTQY
>TRBV13|TRBJ1-3
ASSLGLGVGNTIY
>TRBV6-5|TRBJ2-3
ASSSRGGASTDTQY
>TRBV14|TRBJ2-7
ASSQDKILPDQY
>TRBV2|TRBJ2-1
ASSVTSNEQF
>TRBV19|TRBJ2-2
ASSTSSGLGRELF
>TRBV5-4|TRBJ2-1
ASSPLASGGSSYNEQF
>TRBV29-1|TRBJ2-4
SVEGTDGYIQY
>TRBV5-1|TRBJ1-3
ASSLFLGGQRENTIY
>TRBV29-1|TRBJ2-1
SVAGQGSYNEQF
>TRBV4-3|TRBJ1-6
ASSQDQARGQLGSPLH
>TRBV21-1|TRBJ2-3
ASSKAPGGRMLGTQY
>TRBV4-2|TRBJ1-4
ASSHPHGATNEKLF
>TRBV27|TRBJ2-7
ASSFRTAAFEQY
>TRBV6-5|TRBJ1-1
ASIPEPGQGEAF
>TRBV4-3|TRBJ1-2
ASSQVILQNGYT
>TRBV5-1|TRBJ1-4
ASSLTLQGTSTNEKLF
>TRBV10-3|TRBJ1-1
AISGDGLNTEAF
>TRBV20-1|TRBJ2-3
SAGTLDTQY
>TRBV9|TRBJ1-5
ASSDGQGDQPQH
>TRBV7-9|TRBJ2-7
ASSLAAGGSLYEQY
>TRBV6-6|TRBJ2-7
ASYRNSVHEQY
>TRBV4-2|TRBJ1-2
ASSPGTGAPPGYT
>TRBV7-2|TRBJ2-7
ASSPWTGSGDEQY
>TRBV19|TRBJ2-1
ASSIGYRASSYNEQF
>TRBV18|TRBJ2-2
ASSPSGGVNTGELF
>TRBV6-6|TRBJ1-1
ASSLPLNTEAF
>TRBV27|TRBJ2-2
ASSFTPNTGELF
>TRBV10-3|TRBJ2-7
AISPPESYEQY
>TRBV9|TRBJ1-1
ASSVDPYGTTEAF
>TRBV7-9|TRBJ1-4
ASSYGTGDEKLF